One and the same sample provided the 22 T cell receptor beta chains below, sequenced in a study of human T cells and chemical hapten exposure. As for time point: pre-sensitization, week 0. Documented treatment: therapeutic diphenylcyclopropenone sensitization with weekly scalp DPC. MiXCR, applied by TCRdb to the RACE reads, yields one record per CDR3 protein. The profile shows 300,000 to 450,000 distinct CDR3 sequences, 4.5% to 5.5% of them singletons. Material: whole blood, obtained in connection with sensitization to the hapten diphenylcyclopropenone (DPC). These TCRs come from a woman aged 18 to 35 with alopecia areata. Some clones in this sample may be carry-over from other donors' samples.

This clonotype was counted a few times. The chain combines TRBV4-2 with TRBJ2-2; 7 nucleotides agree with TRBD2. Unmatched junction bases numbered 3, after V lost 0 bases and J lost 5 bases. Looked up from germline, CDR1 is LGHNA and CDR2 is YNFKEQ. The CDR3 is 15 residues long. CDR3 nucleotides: TGTGCCAGCAGCCAAGATACGGGGGGTACCGGGGAGCTGTTTTTT. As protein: CASSQDTGGTGELFF.

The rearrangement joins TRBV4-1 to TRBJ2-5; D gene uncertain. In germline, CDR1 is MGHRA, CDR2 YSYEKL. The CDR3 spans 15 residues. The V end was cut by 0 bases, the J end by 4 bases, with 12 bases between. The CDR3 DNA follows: TGCGCCAGCAGCCAAGAAGGGAACCCCCCAGAGACCCAGTACTTC. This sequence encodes CASSQEGNPPETQYF.

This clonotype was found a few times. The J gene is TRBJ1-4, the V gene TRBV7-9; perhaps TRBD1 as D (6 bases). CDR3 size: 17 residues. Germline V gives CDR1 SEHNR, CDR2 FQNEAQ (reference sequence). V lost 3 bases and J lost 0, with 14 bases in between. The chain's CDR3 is CASSFRLHRATNEKLFF. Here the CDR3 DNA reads TGTGCCAGCAGCTTCCGACTTCACAGGGCAACTAATGAAAAACTGTTTTTT.

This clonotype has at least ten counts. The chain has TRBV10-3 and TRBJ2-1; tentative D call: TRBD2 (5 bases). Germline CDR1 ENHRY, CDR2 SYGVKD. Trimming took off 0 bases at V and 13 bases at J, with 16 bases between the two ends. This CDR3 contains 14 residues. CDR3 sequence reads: CAISESKGGALQFF. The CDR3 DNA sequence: TGTGCCATCAGTGAGTCGAAAGGAGGCGCTCTTCAGTTCTTC.

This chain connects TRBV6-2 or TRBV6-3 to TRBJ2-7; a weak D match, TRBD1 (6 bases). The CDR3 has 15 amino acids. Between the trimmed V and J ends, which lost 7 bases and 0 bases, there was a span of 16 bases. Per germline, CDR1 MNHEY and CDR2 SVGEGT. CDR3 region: CASTKAGANSYEQYF. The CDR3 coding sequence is TGTGCCAGCACCAAGGCAGGGGCGAACTCCTACGAGCAGTACTTC.

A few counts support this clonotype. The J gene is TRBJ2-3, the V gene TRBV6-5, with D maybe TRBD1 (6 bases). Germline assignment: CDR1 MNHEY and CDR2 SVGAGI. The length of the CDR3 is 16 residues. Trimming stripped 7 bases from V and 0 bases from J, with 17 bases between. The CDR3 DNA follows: TGTGCCAGCAAACGGCTTCAGGACAGAAGCACAGATACGCAGTATTTT. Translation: CASKRLQDRSTDTQYF.

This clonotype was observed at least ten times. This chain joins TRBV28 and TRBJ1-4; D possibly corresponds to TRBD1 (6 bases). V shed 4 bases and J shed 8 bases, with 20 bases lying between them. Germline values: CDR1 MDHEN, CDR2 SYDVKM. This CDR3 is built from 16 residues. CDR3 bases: TGTGCCAGCAGTTCGATAAACAGGGTGGGAGACGAAAAACTGTTTTTT. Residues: CASSSINRVGDEKLFF.

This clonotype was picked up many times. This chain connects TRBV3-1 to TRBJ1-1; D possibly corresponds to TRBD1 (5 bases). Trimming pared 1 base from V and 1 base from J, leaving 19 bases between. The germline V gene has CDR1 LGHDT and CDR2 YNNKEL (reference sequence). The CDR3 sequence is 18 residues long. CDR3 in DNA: TGTGCCAGCAGCCAAGTGGCGGAGGGGACCCTCTCGAACACTGAAGCTTTCTTT. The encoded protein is CASSQVAEGTLSNTEAFF.

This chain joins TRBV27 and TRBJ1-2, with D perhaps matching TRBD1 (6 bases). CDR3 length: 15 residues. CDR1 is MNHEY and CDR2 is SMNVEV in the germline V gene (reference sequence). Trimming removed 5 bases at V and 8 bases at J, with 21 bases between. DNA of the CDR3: TGTGCCAGCAGTCCCACAGGGTATGCAGAGGAAGGCTACACCTTC. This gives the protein CASSPTGYAEEGYTF.

The CDR3 region is CASSLFLSGGYEQFF. In DNA form, the CDR3 reads TGCGCCAGCAGCTTATTTTTGAGCGGGGGTTATGAGCAGTTCTTC. The chain combines TRBV5-1 with TRBJ2-1; TRBD2 agrees at 8 bases. V shed 2 bases and J 8 bases; nucleotides not matched to a gene: 9. The CDR3 contains 15 residues. Germline lookup yields CDR1 SGHRS and CDR2 YFSETQ.

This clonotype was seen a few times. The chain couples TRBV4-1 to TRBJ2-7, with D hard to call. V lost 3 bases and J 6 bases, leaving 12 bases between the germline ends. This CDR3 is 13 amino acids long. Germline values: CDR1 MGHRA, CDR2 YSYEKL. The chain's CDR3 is CASSQEPLGEQYF. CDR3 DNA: TGCGCCAGCAGCCAGGAACCCTTGGGCGAGCAGTACTTC.

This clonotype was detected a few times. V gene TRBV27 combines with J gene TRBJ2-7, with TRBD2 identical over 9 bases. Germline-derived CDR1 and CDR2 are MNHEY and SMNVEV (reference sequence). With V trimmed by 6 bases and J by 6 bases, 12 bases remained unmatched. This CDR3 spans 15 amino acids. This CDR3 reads CASRSARGGAAEQYF. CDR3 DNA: TGTGCCAGCAGGAGTGCTCGCGGGGGGGCTGCCGAGCAGTACTTC.

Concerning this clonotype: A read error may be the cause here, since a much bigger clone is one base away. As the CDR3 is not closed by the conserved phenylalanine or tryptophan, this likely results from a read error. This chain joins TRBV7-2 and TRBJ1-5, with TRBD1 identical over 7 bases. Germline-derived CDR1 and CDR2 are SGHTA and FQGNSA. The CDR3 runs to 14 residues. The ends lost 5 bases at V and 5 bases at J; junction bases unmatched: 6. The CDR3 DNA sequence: TGTGCCAGCAGCCCACAGGGGCCCTATCAGCCCCAGCATTCT. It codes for CASSPQGPYQPQHS.

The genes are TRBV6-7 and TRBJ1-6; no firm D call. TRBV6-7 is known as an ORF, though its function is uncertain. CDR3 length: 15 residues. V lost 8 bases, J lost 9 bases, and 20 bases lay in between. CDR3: CASLHSGEACSPLHF. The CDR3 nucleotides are TGTGCCAGCCTCCACTCCGGAGAAGCTTGTTCACCCCTCCACTTT.

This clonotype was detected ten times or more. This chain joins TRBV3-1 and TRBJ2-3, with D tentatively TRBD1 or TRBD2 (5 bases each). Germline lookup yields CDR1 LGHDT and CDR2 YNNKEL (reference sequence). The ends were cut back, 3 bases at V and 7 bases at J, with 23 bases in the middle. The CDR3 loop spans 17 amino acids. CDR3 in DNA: TGTGCCAGCAGCCAGGAAGATGGCGAGGGACCAAATAATACGCAGTATTTT. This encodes CASSQEDGEGPNNTQYF.

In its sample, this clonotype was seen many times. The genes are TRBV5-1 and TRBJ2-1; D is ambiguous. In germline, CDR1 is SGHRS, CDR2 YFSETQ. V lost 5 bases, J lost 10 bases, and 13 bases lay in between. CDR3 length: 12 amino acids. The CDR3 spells CASSLSSLEQFF. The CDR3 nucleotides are TGCGCCAGCAGTCTCTCCTCTCTCGAGCAGTTCTTC.

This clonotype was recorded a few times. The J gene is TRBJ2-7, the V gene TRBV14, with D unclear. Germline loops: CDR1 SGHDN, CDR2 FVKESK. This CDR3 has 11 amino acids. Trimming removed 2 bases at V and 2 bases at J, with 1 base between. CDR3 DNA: TGTGCCAGCAGCCAAACCTACGAGCAGTACTTC. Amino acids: CASSQTYEQYF.

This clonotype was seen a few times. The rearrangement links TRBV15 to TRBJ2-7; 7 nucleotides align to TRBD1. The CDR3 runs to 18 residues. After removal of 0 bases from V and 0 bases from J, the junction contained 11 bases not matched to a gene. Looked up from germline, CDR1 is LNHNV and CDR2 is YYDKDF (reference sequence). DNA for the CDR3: TGTGCCACCAGCAGAGATATATTGACAGGGCTATCCTCCTACGAGCAGTACTTC. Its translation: CATSRDILTGLSSYEQYF.

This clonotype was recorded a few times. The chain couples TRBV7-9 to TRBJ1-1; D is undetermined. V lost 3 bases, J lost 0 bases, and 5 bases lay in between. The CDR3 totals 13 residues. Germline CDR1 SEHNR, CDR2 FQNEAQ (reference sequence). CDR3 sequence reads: CASSFPMNTEAFF. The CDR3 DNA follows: TGTGCCAGCAGCTTTCCGATGAACACTGAAGCTTTCTTT.

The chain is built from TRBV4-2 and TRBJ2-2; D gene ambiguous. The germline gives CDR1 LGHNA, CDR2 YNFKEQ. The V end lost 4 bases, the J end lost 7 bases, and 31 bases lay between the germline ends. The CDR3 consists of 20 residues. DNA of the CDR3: TGTGCCAGCAGCCCTATCATAGGGTCAGTAGGGCTGCCGCGAGGCGGGGAGCTGTTTTTT. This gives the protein CASSPIIGSVGLPRGGELFF.

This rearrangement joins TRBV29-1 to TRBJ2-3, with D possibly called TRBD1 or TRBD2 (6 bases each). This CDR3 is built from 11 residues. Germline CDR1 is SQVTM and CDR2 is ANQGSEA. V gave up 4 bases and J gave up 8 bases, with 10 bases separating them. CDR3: CSVVEGGTQYF. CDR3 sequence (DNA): TGCAGCGTTGTTGAGGGGGGTACGCAGTATTTT.

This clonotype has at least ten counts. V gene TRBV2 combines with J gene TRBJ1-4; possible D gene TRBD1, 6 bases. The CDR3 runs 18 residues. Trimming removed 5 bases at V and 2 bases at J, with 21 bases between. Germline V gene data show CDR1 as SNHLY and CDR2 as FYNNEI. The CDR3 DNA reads TGTGCCAGCAGTTTTACAGGGTTTACCCCTCCCACTAATGAAAAACTGTTTTTT. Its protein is CASSFTGFTPPTNEKLFF.